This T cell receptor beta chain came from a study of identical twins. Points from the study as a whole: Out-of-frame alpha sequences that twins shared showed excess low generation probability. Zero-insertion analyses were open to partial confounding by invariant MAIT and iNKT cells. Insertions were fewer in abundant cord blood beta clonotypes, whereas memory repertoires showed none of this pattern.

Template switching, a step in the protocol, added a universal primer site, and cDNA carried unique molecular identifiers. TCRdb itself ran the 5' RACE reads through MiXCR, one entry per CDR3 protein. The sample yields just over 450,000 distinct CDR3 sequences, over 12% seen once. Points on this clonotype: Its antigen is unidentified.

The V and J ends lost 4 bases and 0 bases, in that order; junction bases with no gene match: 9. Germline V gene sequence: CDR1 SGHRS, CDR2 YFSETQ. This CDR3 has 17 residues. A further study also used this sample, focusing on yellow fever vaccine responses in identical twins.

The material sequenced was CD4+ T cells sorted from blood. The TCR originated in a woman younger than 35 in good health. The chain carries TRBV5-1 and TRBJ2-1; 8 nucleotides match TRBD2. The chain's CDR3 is CASSLKTSAISYNEQFF. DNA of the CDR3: TGCGCCAGCAGCCTTAAGACTAGCGCCATCTCCTACAATGAGCAGTTCTTC.